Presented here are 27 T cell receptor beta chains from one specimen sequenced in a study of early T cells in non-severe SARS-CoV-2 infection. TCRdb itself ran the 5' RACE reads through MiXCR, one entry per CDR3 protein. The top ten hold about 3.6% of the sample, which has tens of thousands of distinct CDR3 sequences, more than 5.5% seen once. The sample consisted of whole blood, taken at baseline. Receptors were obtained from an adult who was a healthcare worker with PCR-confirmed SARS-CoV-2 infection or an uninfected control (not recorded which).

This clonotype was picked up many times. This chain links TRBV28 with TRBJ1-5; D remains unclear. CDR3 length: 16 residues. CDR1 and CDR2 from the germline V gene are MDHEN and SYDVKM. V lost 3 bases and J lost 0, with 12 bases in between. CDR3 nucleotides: TGTGCCAGCAGTTTCTCGGGCGGTTATAGCAATCAGCCCCAGCATTTT. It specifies CASSFSGGYSNQPQHF.

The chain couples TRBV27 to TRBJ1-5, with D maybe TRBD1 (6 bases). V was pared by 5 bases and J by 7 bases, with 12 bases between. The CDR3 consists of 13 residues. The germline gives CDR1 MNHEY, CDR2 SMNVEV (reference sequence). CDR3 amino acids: CASSREGGQPQHF. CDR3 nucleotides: TGTGCCAGCAGTAGAGAAGGGGGACAGCCCCAGCATTTT.

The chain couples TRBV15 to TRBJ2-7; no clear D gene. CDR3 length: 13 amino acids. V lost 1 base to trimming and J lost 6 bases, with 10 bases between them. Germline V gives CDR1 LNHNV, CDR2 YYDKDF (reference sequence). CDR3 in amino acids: CATSRVSPGEQYF. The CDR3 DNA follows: TGTGCCACCAGCAGAGTAAGCCCTGGCGAGCAGTACTTC. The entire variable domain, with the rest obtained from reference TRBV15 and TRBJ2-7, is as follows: DAMVIQNPRYQVTQFGKPVTLSCSQTLNHNVMYWYQQKSSQAPKLLFHYYDKDFNNEADTPDNFQSRRPNTSFCFLDIRSPGLGDTAMYLCATSRVSPGEQYFGPGTRLTVT.

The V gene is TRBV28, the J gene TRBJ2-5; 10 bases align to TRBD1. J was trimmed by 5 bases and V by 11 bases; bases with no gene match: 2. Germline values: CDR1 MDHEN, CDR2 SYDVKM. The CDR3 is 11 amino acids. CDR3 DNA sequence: TGTGCCGCGACAGGGGGCGAGACCCAGTACTTC. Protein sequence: CAATGGETQYF.

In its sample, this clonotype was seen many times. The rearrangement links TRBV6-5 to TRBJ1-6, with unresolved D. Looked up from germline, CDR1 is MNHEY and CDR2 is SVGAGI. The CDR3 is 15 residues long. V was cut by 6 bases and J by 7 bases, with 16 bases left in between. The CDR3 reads CASSLTWAGNSPLHF. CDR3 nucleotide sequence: TGTGCCAGCAGCCTCACGTGGGCGGGGAATTCACCCCTCCACTTT.

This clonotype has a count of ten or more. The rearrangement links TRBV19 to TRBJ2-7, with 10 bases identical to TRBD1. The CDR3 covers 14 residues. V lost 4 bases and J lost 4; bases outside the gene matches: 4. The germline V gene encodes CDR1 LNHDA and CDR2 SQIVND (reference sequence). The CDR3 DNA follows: TGTGCCAGTAGTACTCCGGGACAGGGGTACGAGCAGTACTTC. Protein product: CASSTPGQGYEQYF.

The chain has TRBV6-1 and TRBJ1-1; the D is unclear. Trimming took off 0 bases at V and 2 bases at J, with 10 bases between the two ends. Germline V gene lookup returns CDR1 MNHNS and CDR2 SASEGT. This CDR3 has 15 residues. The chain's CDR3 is CASSEAGTVNTEAFF. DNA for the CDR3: TGTGCCAGCAGTGAAGCGGGTACAGTCAACACTGAAGCTTTCTTT.

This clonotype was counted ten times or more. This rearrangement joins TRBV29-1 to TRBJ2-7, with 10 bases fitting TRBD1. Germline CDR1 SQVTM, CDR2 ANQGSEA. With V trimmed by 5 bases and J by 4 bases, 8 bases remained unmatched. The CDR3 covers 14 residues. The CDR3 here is CSVNLPGQGYEQYF. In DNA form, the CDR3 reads TGCAGCGTTAATCTACCGGGACAGGGGTACGAGCAGTACTTC.

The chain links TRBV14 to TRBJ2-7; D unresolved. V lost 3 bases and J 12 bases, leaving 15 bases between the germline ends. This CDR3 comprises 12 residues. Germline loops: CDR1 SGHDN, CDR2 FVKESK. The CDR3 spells CASSHTKTRLYF. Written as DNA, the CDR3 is TGTGCCAGCAGCCATACTAAGACCAGATTGTACTTC.

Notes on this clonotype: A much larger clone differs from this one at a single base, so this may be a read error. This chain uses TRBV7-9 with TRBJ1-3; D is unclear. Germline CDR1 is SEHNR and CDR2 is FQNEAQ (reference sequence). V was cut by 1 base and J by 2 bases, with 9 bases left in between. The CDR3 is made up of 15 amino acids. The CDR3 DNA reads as TGTGCCAGCAGCTTAGACGGATGCACTGGAAACACCATATATTTT. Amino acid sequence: CASSLDGCTGNTIYF.

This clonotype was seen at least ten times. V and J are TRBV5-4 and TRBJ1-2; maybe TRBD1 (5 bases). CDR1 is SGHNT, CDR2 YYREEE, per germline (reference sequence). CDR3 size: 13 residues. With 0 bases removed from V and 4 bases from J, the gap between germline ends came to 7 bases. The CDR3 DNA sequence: TGTGCCAGCAGCTTGGACCAGGGCTATGGCTACACCTTC. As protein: CASSLDQGYGYTF. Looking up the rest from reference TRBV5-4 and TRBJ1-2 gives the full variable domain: ETGVTQSPTHLIKTRGQQVTLRCSSQSGHNTVSWYQQALGQGPQFIFQYYREEENGRGNFPPRFSGLQFPNYSSELNVNALELDDSALYLCASSLDQGYGYTFGSGTRLTVV.

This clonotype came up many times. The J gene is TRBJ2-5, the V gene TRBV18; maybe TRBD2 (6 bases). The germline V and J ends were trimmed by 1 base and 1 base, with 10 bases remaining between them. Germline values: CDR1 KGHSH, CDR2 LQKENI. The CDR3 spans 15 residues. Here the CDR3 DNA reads TGTGCCAGCTCACCACGGAGGGCAGCCCAAGAGACCCAGTACTTC. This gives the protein CASSPRRAAQETQYF. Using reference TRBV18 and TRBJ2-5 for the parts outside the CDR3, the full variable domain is NAGVMQNPRHLVRRRGQEARLRCSPMKGHSHVYWYRQLPEEGLKFMVYLQKENIIDESGMPKERFSAEFPKEGPSILRIQQVVRGDSAAYFCASSPRRAAQETQYFGPGTRLLVL.

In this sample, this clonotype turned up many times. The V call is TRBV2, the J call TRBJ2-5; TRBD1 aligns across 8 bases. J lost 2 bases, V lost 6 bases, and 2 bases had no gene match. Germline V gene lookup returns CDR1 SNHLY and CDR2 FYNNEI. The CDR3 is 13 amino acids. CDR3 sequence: CASSRDRQETQYF. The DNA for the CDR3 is TGTGCCAGCAGCCGGGACAGGCAAGAGACCCAGTACTTC.

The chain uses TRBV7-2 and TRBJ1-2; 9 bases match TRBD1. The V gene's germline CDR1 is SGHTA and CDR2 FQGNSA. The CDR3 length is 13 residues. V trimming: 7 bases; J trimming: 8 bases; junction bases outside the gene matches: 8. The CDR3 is CASTPNRGLGYTF. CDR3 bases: TGTGCCAGCACCCCGAACAGGGGGCTAGGCTACACCTTC.

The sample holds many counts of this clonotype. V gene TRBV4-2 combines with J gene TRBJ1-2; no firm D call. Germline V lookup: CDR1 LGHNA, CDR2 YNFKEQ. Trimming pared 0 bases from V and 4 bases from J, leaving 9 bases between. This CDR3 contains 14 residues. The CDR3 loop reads CASSQEQKGYGYTF. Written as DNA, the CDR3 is TGTGCCAGCAGCCAAGAGCAGAAAGGCTATGGCTACACCTTC.

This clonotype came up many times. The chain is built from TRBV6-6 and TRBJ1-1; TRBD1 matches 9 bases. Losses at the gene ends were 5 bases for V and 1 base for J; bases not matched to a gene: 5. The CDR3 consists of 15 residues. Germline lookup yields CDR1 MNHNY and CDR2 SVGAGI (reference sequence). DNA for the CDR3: TGTGCCAGCAGTCGAGGACAGGGGAAGAACACTGAAGCTTTCTTT. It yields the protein CASSRGQGKNTEAFF.

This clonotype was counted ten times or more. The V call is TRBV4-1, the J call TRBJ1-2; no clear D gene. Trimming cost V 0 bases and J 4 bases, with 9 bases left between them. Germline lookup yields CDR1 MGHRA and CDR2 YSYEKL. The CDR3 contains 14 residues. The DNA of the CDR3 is TGCGCCAGCAGCCAAGATGAAGAGAGCTATGGCTACACCTTC. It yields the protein CASSQDEESYGYTF.

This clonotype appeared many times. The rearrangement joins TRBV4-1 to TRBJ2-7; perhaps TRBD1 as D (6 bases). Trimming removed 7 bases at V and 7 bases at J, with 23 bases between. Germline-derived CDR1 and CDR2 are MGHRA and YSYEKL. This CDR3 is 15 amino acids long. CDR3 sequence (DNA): TGCGCCAGCAACCAGGACGCGACAGGCGTGGGGGAGCAGTACTTC. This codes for CASNQDATGVGEQYF.

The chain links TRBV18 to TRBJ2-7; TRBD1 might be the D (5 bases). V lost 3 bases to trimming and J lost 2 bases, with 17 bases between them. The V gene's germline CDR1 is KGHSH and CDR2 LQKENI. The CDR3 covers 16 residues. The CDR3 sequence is CASSPTERGIPYEQYF. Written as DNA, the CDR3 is TGTGCCAGCTCACCCACGGAAAGGGGCATTCCCTACGAGCAGTACTTC.

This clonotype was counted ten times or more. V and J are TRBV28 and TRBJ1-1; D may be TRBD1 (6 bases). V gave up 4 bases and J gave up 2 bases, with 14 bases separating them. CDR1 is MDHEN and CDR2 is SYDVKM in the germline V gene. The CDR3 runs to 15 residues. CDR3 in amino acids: CASSSGGGGNTEAFF. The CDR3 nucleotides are TGTGCCAGCAGTTCCGGTGGAGGGGGAAACACTGAAGCTTTCTTT.

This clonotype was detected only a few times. The chain's CDR3 is CASSQVWGFSYEQYF. The DNA of the CDR3 is TGTGCCAGCAGCCAAGTTTGGGGGTTTTCCTACGAGCAGTACTTC. V gene TRBV13 combines with J gene TRBJ2-7; D assignment may be TRBD1 or TRBD2 (5 bases each). The CDR3 consists of 15 residues. V was pared by 5 bases and J by 1 base, with 15 bases between. The germline V gene encodes CDR1 PRHDT and CDR2 FYEKMQ (reference sequence).

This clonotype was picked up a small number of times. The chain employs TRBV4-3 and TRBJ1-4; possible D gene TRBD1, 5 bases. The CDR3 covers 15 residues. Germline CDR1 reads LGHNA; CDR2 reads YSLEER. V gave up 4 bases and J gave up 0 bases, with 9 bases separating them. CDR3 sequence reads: CASSLEGATNEKLFF. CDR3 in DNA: TGCGCCAGCAGCCTCGAAGGGGCAACTAATGAAAAACTGTTTTTT.

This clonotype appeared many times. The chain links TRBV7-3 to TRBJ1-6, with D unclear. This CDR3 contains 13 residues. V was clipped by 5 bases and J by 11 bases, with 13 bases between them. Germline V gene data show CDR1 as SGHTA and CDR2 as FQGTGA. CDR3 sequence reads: CASSPARVAPLHF. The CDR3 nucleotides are TGTGCCAGCAGCCCTGCGAGAGTTGCACCCCTCCACTTT.

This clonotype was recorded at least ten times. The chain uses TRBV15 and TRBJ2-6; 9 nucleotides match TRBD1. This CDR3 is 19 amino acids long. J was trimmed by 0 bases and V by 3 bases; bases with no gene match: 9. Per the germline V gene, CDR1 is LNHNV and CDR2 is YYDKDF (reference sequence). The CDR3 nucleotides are TGTGCCACCAGCAGCCCCCCCGGGACAGGGCGCTCTGGGGCCAACGTCCTGACTTTC. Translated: CATSSPPGTGRSGANVLTF.

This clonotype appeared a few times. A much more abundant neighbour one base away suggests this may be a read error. The CDR3 DNA is TGTGCCAGCAGTTACAGCGGACTCCAAGAGACCCAGTACTTC. Its protein is CASSYSGLQETQYF. V is TRBV6-5 and J is TRBJ2-5; D is perhaps TRBD2 (5 bases). Between the trimmed V and J ends, which lost 2 bases and 1 base, there was a span of 8 bases. CDR1 is MNHEY, CDR2 SVGAGI, per germline. The CDR3 sequence is 14 residues long.

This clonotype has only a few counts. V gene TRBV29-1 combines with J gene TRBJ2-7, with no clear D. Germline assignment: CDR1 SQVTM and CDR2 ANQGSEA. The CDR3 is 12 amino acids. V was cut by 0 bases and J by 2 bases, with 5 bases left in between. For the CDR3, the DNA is TGCAGCGTTGAAGATCATACCTACGAGCAGTACTTC. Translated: CSVEDHTYEQYF.

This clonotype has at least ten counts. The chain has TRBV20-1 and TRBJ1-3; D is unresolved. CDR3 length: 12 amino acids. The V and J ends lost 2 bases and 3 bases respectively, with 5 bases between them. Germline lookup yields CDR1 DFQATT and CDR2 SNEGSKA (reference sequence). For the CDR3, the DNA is TGCAGTGCTAGATCCGATGGAAACACCATATATTTT. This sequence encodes CSARSDGNTIYF.